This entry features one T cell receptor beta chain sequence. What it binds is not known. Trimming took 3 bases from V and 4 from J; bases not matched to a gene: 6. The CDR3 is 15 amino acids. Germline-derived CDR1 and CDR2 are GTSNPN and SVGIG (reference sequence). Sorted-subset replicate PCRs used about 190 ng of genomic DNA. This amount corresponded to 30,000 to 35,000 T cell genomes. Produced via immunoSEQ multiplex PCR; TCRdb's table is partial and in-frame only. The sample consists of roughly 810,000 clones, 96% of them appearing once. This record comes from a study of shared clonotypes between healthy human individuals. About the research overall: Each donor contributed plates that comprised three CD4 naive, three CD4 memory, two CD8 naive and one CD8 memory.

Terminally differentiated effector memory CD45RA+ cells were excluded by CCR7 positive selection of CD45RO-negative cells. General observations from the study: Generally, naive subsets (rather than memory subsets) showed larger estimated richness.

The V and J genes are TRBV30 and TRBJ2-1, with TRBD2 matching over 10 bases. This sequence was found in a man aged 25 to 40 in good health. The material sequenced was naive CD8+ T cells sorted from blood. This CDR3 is CAWRILAGSYNEQFF. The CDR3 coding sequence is TGTGCCTGGAGGATACTAGCGGGAAGTTACAATGAGCAGTTCTTC.